This T cell receptor beta chain was identified during a study of blood T cell repertoires in COVID-19. In the original analysis: Nucleated cell counts were estimated from reference gene primer amplification. Sequencing used immunoSEQ multiplex PCR; TCRdb keeps in-frame clones, though not all of them. Clonal size and the V and J genes are those of that table, whereas D and trimming came from the DNA. The sample has 150,000 to 200,000 clones, roughly 74% seen once. The CDR3 consists of 15 residues. This chain connects TRBV21-1 to TRBJ2-6; TRBD1 was called by the table and not checked on the DNA. TRBV21-1 constitutes a pseudogene. The sequenced sample consisted of peripheral blood. The sequence derives from a woman aged 80 or over with acute or convalescent COVID-19. The chain's CDR3 is CASNKQGVGANVLTF. The CDR3 coding sequence is TGTGCCAGCAACAAGCAGGGGGTCGGGGCCAACGTCCTGACTTTC.